A single sample is the source of the 18 T cell receptor beta chains below, sequenced in a study of T cell responses to AZD1222 COVID-19 vaccine. Data came from immunoSEQ multiplex PCR; TCRdb stores just in-frame clones and leaves some out. The data hold about 82,000 clones, with 83% observed a single time. The input for sequencing was peripheral blood, taken 28 days after the second AZD1222 dose. The receptors here all came from an adult who received the AZD1222 COVID-19 vaccine.

The gene calls are TRBV11-2 and TRBJ1-6; TRBD1 agrees at 9 bases. V lost 6 bases, J lost 8 bases, and 14 bases stayed unmatched. CDR3 size: 17 residues. CDR1 is SGHAT and CDR2 is FQNNGV in the germline V gene. DNA of the CDR3: TGTGCCAGCAGACATACCGGGACAGGGATCAAGGATTCACCCCTCCACTTT. It specifies CASRHTGTGIKDSPLHF.

V is TRBV7-9 and J is TRBJ2-7; no clear D. Looked up from germline, CDR1 is SEHNR and CDR2 is FQNEAQ (reference sequence). CDR3 length: 12 amino acids. V was clipped by 5 bases and J by 3 bases, with 8 bases between them. CDR3 protein: CASSPTDYEQYF. CDR3 bases: TGTGCCAGCAGCCCAACGGACTACGAGCAGTACTTC.

The chain joins TRBV7-2 to TRBJ2-3, with no clear D. The CDR3 sequence is 13 residues long. CDR1 SGHTA and CDR2 FQGNSA come from the germline V gene. V lost 5 bases, J lost 2 bases, and 8 bases lay in between. The CDR3 sequence: CASSAQNTDTQYF. The CDR3 DNA reads TGTGCCAGCAGCGCCCAAAACACAGATACGCAGTATTTT.

The chain uses TRBV19 and TRBJ1-4, with a possible D match to TRBD1 (5 bases). V lost 8 bases and J lost 5, with 18 bases in between. CDR3 size: 15 residues. Germline V lookup: CDR1 LNHDA, CDR2 SQIVND (reference sequence). Here the CDR3 DNA reads TGTGCCAGTGTACCTCCAGGGAGAGGAAATGAAAAACTGTTTTTT. It encodes CASVPPGRGNEKLFF.

This clone was seen a handful of times. V usage is TRBV2 and J usage is TRBJ1-5; maybe TRBD1 (5 bases). This CDR3 has 14 amino acids. Looked up from germline, CDR1 is SNHLY and CDR2 is FYNNEI. V was pared by 4 bases and J by 7 bases, with 14 bases between. CDR3 in DNA: TGTGCCAGCAGTGCGTTCAGGGACCTACAGCCCCAGCATTTT. Translated: CASSAFRDLQPQHF.

The rearrangement links TRBV28 to TRBJ1-2, with D perhaps TRBD1 (5 bases). CDR3 size: 14 residues. The V end lost 7 bases, the J end lost 0 bases, and 12 bases lay between the germline ends. CDR1 and CDR2 (germline): MDHEN, SYDVKM. The CDR3 nucleotides read TGTGCCAGCACAGACGGGGGGGCTAACTATGGCTACACCTTC. The encoded protein is CASTDGGANYGYTF.

Only one count was recorded for this clone. The chain couples TRBV28 to TRBJ2-7; the D is unclear. The CDR3 consists of 16 residues. Trimming removed 5 bases from V and 5 bases from J, with 22 bases in between. Germline-derived CDR1 and CDR2 are MDHEN and SYDVKM. Written as DNA, the CDR3 is TGTGCCAGCAGTCCTCTCGACCGAGTCCAAGTCAACGAGCAGTACTTC. Its protein product is CASSPLDRVQVNEQYF.

The rearrangement uses TRBV30 and TRBJ1-3; unclear D gene. The CDR3 is 16 residues long. Germline V lookup: CDR1 GTSNPN, CDR2 SVGIG (reference sequence). The V end lost 0 bases, the J end lost 3 bases, and 15 bases lay between the germline ends. CDR3 loop: CAWSVPPGRDGNTIYF. The CDR3 DNA follows: TGTGCCTGGAGTGTACCGCCGGGGAGAGATGGAAACACCATATATTTT.

The V and J genes are TRBV28 and TRBJ1-4, with D maybe TRBD1 (6 bases). Germline CDR1 is MDHEN and CDR2 is SYDVKM. The V end was cut by 3 bases, the J end by 7 bases, with 18 bases between. The CDR3 has 16 residues. As DNA, the CDR3 is TGTGCCAGCAGTTTGACCCCGGGGGGCGGAGGTGAAAAACTGTTTTTT. Its protein product is CASSLTPGGGGEKLFF.

This chain uses TRBV5-4 with TRBJ1-1, with 8 bases matching TRBD1. V was clipped by 0 bases and J by 7 bases; unmatched bases: 2. Germline V gene data show CDR1 as SGHNT and CDR2 as YYREEE (reference sequence). The CDR3 is 13 amino acids. The CDR3 DNA is TGTGCCAGCAGCTTGGGAGGGACAGGTGAAGCTTTCTTT. Residues: CASSLGGTGEAFF.

This rearrangement joins TRBV7-9 to TRBJ1-5; the D gene is possibly TRBD1 (5 bases). This CDR3 has 14 residues. The germline CDR1 and CDR2 sequences are SEHNR and FQNEAQ (reference sequence). Trimming stripped 1 base from V and 2 bases from J, with 6 bases between. CDR3 protein: CASSLGGGNQPQHF. CDR3 nucleotides: TGTGCCAGCAGCTTAGGGGGGGGCAATCAGCCCCAGCATTTT.

The rearrangement joins TRBV11-2 to TRBJ2-1; TRBD2 agrees at 11 bases. The CDR3 is 15 amino acids. Germline CDR1 reads SGHAT; CDR2 reads FQNNGV. Germline trimming cut 6 bases from V and 3 bases from J; bases unmatched to any gene: 4. CDR3 residues: CASRAGTSGYNEQFF. The DNA for the CDR3 is TGTGCCAGCAGAGCCGGGACTAGCGGCTACAATGAGCAGTTCTTC.

V gene TRBV7-2 combines with J gene TRBJ2-5; 7 positions agree with TRBD1. Germline V CDR1 and CDR2: SGHTA, FQGNSA. The V segment lost 1 base and the J segment 5 bases; nucleotides outside the gene matches: 13. The CDR3 sequence is 17 residues long. The chain's CDR3 is CASSLGAKITGEETQYF. For the CDR3, the DNA is TGTGCCAGCAGCTTAGGGGCGAAGATAACAGGGGAGGAGACCCAGTACTTC.

This rearrangement joins TRBV7-2 to TRBJ1-4; possible D gene TRBD1, 5 bases. V gave up 3 bases and J gave up 5 bases, with 10 bases separating them. Germline CDR1 is SGHTA and CDR2 is FQGNSA. This CDR3 comprises 14 residues. Here the CDR3 DNA reads TGTGCCAGCAGCTTGGCAGGGATAAATGAAAAACTGTTTTTT. Amino acid sequence: CASSLAGINEKLFF. Filled out from reference TRBV7-2 and TRBJ1-4, the complete variable domain reads GAGVSQSPSNKVTEKGKDVELRCDPISGHTALYWYRQSLGQGLEFLIYFQGNSAPDKSGLPSDRFSAERTGGSVSTLTIQRTQQEDSAVYLCASSLAGINEKLFFGSGTQLSVL.

This sequence joins TRBV27 and TRBJ1-4; D remains ambiguous. The CDR3 spans 14 residues. Germline V gene data show CDR1 as MNHEY and CDR2 as SMNVEV (reference sequence). V was clipped by 6 bases and J by 10 bases, with 18 bases between them. CDR3 protein: CASSFSVSGGKLFF. For the CDR3, the DNA is TGTGCCAGCAGCTTTTCAGTGTCGGGCGGAAAACTGTTTTTT.

This clone appeared a single time. The chain carries TRBV19 and TRBJ1-3, with D possibly being TRBD1 (6 bases). The CDR3 length is 14 residues. V lost 6 bases to trimming and J lost 1 base, with 10 bases between them. The germline V gene encodes CDR1 LNHDA and CDR2 SQIVND (reference sequence). CDR3: CASSPDSSGNTIYF. The CDR3 bases are TGTGCCAGTAGCCCGGACAGTTCTGGAAACACCATATATTTT.

The chain uses TRBV9 and TRBJ2-2; TRBD2 matches 9 bases. The CDR3 extends over 15 amino acids. Per germline, CDR1 SGDLS and CDR2 YYNGEE. J gave up 5 bases and V 4 bases, and 6 bases lay outside the gene matches. In DNA form, the CDR3 reads TGTGCCAGCAGCTCCGGGACTAGCCGAACCGGGGAGCTGTTTTTT. Residues: CASSSGTSRTGELFF.

The V gene is TRBV21-1, the J gene TRBJ2-7. TRBV21-1 is given as a pseudogene. The CDR3 contains 16 residues. CDR3 DNA: TGTGCCAGCAGCAAAGCGATTAGGACGGCCTACTACGAGCAGTACTTC. This sequence encodes CASSKAIRTAYYEQYF.